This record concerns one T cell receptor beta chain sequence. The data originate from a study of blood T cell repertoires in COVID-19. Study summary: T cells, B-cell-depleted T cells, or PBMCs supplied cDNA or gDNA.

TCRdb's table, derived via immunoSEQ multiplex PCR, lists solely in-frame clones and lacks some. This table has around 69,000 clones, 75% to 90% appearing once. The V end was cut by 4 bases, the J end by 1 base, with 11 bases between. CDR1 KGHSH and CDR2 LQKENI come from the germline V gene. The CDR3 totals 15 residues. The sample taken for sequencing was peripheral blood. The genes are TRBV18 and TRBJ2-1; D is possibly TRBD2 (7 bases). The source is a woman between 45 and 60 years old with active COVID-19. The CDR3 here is CASSQGGASYNEQFF. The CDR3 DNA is TGTGCCAGCTCACAGGGGGGGGCGTCCTACAATGAGCAGTTCTTC. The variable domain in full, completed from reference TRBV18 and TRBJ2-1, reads NAGVMQNPRHLVRRRGQEARLRCSPMKGHSHVYWYRQLPEEGLKFMVYLQKENIIDESGMPKERFSAEFPKEGPSILRIQQVVRGDSAAYFCASSQGGASYNEQFFGPGTRLTVL.